A single sample gave rise to the 13 T cell receptor beta chains below, sequenced in a study of cytomegalovirus exposure and HLA in healthy donors. Both 60 Vbeta primers and 13 Jbeta primers went into the PCR. Method: immunoSEQ multiplex PCR; TCRdb's copy keeps in-frame clones and lacks some. The sample contains some 120,000 clones, 55% to 70% of which appear only once. The sequenced material came from PBMCs. These TCRs come from a woman aged 25 to 39 in good health and CMV-seronegative.

The J gene is TRBJ1-5, the V gene TRBV2; 8 bases align to TRBD1. CDR1 SNHLY and CDR2 FYNNEI come from the germline V gene. V was clipped by 5 bases and J by 2 bases; unmatched bases: 2. The CDR3 consists of 14 residues. The CDR3 here is CASSTDRGNQPQHF. CDR3 in DNA: TGTGCCAGCAGTACGGACAGGGGCAATCAGCCCCAGCATTTT.

In this sample, this clone turned up a few times. The chain combines TRBV27 with TRBJ2-7; 12 bases are a match to TRBD2. This CDR3 has 15 residues. Germline lookup yields CDR1 MNHEY and CDR2 SMNVEV (reference sequence). With V trimmed by 6 bases and J by 4 bases, 7 bases remained unmatched. CDR3 protein: CASRPTSGSLYEQYF. The DNA of the CDR3 is TGTGCCAGCAGGCCGACTAGCGGGAGTTTGTACGAGCAGTACTTC.

The chain recombines TRBV6-4 with TRBJ2-1; 8 bases fit TRBD2. CDR1 MRHNA and CDR2 SNTAGT come from the germline V gene. V dropped 4 bases and J dropped 7; count of bases not matched to a gene: 9. The CDR3 is made up of 15 amino acids. In nucleotides, the CDR3 is TGTGCCAGCAGTGTTCATAGCGGGGTTGGTAATGAGCAGTTCTTC. Translated: CASSVHSGVGNEQFF.

The chain links TRBV7-2 to TRBJ2-3; 10 bases align to TRBD2. Germline assignment: CDR1 SGHTA and CDR2 FQGNSA. V shed 5 bases and J 5 bases; nucleotides not matched to a gene: 7. The CDR3 spans 15 residues. The CDR3 loop reads CASSPASGRVDTQYF. CDR3 bases: TGTGCCAGCAGCCCAGCTAGCGGGAGAGTAGATACGCAGTATTTT.

This clone was seen once. The V and J genes are TRBV28 and TRBJ1-4; perhaps TRBD1 as D (5 bases). The CDR3 has 14 residues. V was clipped by 2 bases and J by 5 bases, with 9 bases between them. Germline CDR1 MDHEN, CDR2 SYDVKM. The CDR3 loop is CASSLTGRNEKLFF. The CDR3 coding sequence is TGTGCCAGCAGTTTAACAGGAAGAAATGAAAAACTGTTTTTT.

This chain connects TRBV9 to TRBJ2-2; D ambiguous. With 4 bases removed from V and 5 bases from J, the gap between germline ends came to 15 bases. The CDR3 is 15 residues long. Germline-derived CDR1 and CDR2 are SGDLS and YYNGEE. The CDR3 protein is CASSLRSDITGELFF. The CDR3 bases are TGTGCCAGCAGCCTCAGATCAGATATAACCGGGGAGCTGTTTTTT.

The rearrangement links TRBV13 to TRBJ2-7; 10 nucleotides agree with TRBD1. The CDR3 consists of 18 residues. Germline assignment: CDR1 PRHDT and CDR2 FYEKMQ (reference sequence). With V trimmed by 1 base and J by 0 bases, 9 bases remained unmatched. CDR3 amino acids: CASSLAGQGTRSSYEQYF. The CDR3 DNA reads as TGTGCCAGCAGCTTAGCGGGACAGGGGACCCGCAGCTCCTACGAGCAGTACTTC.

The gene calls are TRBV4-3 and TRBJ1-5; D is unresolved. Per the germline V gene, CDR1 is LGHNA and CDR2 is YSLEER. CDR3 length: 15 amino acids. Trimming left V 1 base short and J 0 bases short, with 7 bases between. CDR3 sequence (DNA): TGCGCCAGCAGCCAAGGGGCTTATAGCAATCAGCCCCAGCATTTT. This sequence encodes CASSQGAYSNQPQHF.

This clone was found a few times. The V and J genes are TRBV5-1 and TRBJ1-2; 12 bases agree with TRBD1. The CDR3 runs to 17 residues. After removal of 4 bases from V and 2 bases from J, the junction contained 9 bases not matched to a gene. Per germline, CDR1 SGHRS and CDR2 YFSETQ. CDR3 protein: CASSMGQGAIENYGYTF. CDR3 sequence (DNA): TGCGCCAGCAGCATGGGACAGGGGGCGATTGAGAACTATGGCTACACCTTC.

The chain joins TRBV2 to TRBJ2-6; the match to TRBD1 covers 7 bases. The CDR3 length is 15 residues. The ends lost 5 bases at V and 0 bases at J; junction bases unmatched: 1. Germline V gene lookup returns CDR1 SNHLY and CDR2 FYNNEI. CDR3 loop: CASSRTGSGANVLTF. In nucleotides, the CDR3 is TGTGCCAGCAGTCGGACAGGCTCTGGGGCCAACGTCCTGACTTTC.

CDR3 sequence (DNA): TGCGCCAGCAGCTCGAGGACAGGGAACACCGGGGAGCTGTTTTTT. Translated: CASSSRTGNTGELFF. This rearrangement joins TRBV5-1 to TRBJ2-2; TRBD1 matches 7 bases. The V gene end was trimmed by 3 bases and the J gene end by 1 base; junction bases not matched to a gene: 3. CDR1 and CDR2 (germline): SGHRS, YFSETQ. This CDR3 region has 15 residues.

This clone was seen a single time. The chain is built from TRBV6-5 and TRBJ2-7, with TRBD2 matching over 7 bases. CDR3 length equals 14 residues. The V segment lost 0 bases and the J segment 2 bases; nucleotides outside the gene matches: 1. Per the germline V gene, CDR1 is MNHEY and CDR2 is SVGAGI. The CDR3 DNA reads TGTGCCAGCAGTTACTCGGGAGGGCCCTACGAGCAGTACTTC. Protein sequence: CASSYSGGPYEQYF.

This clone has only a few counts. V and J are TRBV15 and TRBJ1-5; D may be TRBD1 (5 bases). The CDR3 runs to 13 residues. V was pared by 5 bases and J by 4 bases, with 9 bases between. CDR1 is LNHNV, CDR2 YYDKDF, per germline (reference sequence). CDR3 sequence reads: CATSGGGNQPQHF. Written as DNA, the CDR3 is TGTGCCACCAGCGGGGGGGGTAATCAGCCCCAGCATTTT. Combining the CDR3 with reference TRBV15 and TRBJ1-5 gives the whole variable domain DAMVIQNPRYQVTQFGKPVTLSCSQTLNHNVMYWYQQKSSQAPKLLFHYYDKDFNNEADTPDNFQSRRPNTSFCFLDIRSPGLGDTAMYLCATSGGGNQPQHFGDGTRLSIL.